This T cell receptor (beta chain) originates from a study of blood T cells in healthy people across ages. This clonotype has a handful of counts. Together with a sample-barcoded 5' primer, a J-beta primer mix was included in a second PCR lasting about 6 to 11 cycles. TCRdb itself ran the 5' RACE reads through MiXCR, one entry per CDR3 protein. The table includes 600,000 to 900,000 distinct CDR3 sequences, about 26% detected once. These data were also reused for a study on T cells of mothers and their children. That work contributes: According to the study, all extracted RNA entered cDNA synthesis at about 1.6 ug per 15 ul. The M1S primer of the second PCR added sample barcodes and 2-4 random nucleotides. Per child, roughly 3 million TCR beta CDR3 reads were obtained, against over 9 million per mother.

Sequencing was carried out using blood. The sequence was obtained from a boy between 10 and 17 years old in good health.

The CDR3 sequence: CASSDMAGQNIQYF. The CDR3 DNA reads as TGTGCCAGCAGTGATATGGCAGGACAAAACATTCAGTACTTC. The J gene is TRBJ2-4, the V gene TRBV2; no definite D call. The V end lost 3 bases, the J end lost 5 bases, and 11 bases lay between the germline ends. This CDR3 is 14 amino acids long. CDR1 is SNHLY, CDR2 FYNNEI, per germline. The full variable domain, in which reference TRBV2 and TRBJ2-4 provide the parts outside the CDR3, is EPEVTQTPSHQVTQMGQEVILRCVPISNHLYFYWYRQILGQKVEFLVSFYNNEISEKSEIFDDQFSVERPDGSNFTLKIRSTKLEDSAMYFCASSDMAGQNIQYFGAGTRLSVL.